The 2 T cell receptor beta chains presented below share a single source sample, sequenced in a study of OX40 agonist ivuxolimab in advanced cancers. The repertoire was sequenced with immunoSEQ multiplex PCR; TCRdb's copy has only in-frame clones and lacks some. The sample contains about 83,000 clones, 85% of which appear only once. The specimen was CD4+ or CD8+ T cells sorted from blood, collected in a trial of the OX40 agonist ivuxolimab. These receptors originate from an adult with an advanced solid tumor such as melanoma, head and neck, liver or kidney cancer.

This CDR3 reads CASRGPNNYGYTF. The DNA for the CDR3 is TGTGCCAGCAGAGGACCTAATAACTATGGCTACACCTTC. The rearrangement joins TRBV6-1 to TRBJ1-2, with unresolved D. The germline gives CDR1 MNHNS, CDR2 SASEGT. The CDR3 is 13 residues long. V was pared by 6 bases and J by 1 base, with 9 bases between.

The genes are TRBV12-5 and TRBJ2-1; D not certain. The CDR3 loop spans 14 amino acids. The V gene's germline CDR1 is LGHNT and CDR2 FRNRAP. With 1 base removed from V and 0 bases from J, the gap between germline ends came to 4 bases. The CDR3 DNA reads as TGTGCTAGTGGTTTGGATAACTCCTACAATGAGCAGTTCTTC. This sequence encodes CASGLDNSYNEQFF.